The T cell receptor beta chain described here comes from a study of control samples from healthy donors and cancer patients. This clone came up once. The data were produced by immunoSEQ multiplex PCR, yet TCRdb's version contains in-frame clones alone and is incomplete. Altogether around 140,000 clones are present, 91% being singletons, with the ten largest covering 5.5% to 7.5%. The CDR3 contains 14 residues. The V end was cut by 4 bases, the J end by 8 bases, with 15 bases between. Germline assignment: CDR1 LGHNA and CDR2 YNFKEQ. The rearrangement joins TRBV4-2 to TRBJ2-1; tentatively, D is TRBD1 or TRBD2 (6 bases each). The sequencing input was blood. The TCR sequence derives from a man younger than 35 in good health. CDR3 loop: CASSPPGAEDEQFF. CDR3 DNA sequence: TGTGCCAGCAGCCCCCCGGGGGCCGAGGATGAGCAGTTCTTC.